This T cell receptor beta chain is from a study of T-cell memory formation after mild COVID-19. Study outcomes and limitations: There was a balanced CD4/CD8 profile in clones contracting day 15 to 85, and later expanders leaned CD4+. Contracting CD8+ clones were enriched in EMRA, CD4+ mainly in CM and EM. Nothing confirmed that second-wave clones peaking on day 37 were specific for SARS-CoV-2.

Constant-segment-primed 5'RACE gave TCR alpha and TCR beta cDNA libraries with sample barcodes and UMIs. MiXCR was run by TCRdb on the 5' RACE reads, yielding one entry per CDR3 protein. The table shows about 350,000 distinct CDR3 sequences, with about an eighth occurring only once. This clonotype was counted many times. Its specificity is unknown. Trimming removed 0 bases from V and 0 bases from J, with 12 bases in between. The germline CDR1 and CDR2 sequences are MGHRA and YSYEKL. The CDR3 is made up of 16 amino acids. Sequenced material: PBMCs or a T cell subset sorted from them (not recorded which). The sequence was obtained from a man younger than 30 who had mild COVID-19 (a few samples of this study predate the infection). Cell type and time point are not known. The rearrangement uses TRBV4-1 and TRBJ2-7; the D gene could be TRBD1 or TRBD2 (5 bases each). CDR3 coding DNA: TGCGCCAGCAGCCAAGATAGAAAGGGGAGCTCCTACGAGCAGTACGTC. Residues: CASSQDRKGSSYEQYV.